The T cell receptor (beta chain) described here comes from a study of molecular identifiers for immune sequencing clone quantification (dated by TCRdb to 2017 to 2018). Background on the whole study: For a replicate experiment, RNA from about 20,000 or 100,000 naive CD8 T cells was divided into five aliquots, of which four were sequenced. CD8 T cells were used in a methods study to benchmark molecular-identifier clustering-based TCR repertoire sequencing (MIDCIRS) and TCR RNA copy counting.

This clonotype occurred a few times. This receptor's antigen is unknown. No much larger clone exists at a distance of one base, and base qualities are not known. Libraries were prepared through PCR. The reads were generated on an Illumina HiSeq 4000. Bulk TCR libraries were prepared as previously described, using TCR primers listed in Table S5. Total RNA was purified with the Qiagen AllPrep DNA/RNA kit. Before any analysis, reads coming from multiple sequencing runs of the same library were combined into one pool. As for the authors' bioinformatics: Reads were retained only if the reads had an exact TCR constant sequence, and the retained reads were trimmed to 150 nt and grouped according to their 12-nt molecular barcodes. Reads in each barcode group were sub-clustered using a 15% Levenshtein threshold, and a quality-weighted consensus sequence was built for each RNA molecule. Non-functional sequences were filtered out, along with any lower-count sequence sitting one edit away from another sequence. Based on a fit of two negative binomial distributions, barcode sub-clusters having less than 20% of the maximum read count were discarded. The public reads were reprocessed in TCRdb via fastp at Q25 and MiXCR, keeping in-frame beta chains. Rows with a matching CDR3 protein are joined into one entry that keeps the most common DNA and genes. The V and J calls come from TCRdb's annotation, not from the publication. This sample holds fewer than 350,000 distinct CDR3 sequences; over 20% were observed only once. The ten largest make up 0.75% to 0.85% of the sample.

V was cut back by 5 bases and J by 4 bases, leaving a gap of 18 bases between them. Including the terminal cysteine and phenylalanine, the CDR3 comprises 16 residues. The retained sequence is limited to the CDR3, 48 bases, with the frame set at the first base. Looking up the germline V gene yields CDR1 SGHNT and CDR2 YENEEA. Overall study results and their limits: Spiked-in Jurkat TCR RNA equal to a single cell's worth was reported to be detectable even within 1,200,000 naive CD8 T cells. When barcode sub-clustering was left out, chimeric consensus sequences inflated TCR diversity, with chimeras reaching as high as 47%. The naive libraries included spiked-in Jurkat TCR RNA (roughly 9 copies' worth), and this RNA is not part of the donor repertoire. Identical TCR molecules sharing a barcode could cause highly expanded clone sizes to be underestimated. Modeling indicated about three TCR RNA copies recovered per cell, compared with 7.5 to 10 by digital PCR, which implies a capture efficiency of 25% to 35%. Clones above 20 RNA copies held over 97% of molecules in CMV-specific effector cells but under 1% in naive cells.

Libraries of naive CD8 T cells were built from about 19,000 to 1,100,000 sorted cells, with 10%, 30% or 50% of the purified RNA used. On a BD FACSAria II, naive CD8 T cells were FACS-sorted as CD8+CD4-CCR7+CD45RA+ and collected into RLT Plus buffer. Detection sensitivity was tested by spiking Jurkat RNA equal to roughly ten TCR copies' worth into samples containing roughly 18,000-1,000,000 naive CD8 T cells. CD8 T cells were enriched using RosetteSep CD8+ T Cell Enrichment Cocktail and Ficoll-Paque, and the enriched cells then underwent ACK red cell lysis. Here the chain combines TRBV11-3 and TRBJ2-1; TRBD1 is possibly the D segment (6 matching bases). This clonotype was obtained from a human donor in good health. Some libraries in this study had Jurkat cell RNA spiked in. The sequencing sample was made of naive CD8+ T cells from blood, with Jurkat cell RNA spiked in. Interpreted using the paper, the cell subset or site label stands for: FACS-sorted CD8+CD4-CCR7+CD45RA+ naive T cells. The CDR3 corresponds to CASSPGQKLGYNEQFF. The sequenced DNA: TGTGCCAGCAGCCCCGGACAGAAACTCGGGTACAATGAGCAGTTCTTC.